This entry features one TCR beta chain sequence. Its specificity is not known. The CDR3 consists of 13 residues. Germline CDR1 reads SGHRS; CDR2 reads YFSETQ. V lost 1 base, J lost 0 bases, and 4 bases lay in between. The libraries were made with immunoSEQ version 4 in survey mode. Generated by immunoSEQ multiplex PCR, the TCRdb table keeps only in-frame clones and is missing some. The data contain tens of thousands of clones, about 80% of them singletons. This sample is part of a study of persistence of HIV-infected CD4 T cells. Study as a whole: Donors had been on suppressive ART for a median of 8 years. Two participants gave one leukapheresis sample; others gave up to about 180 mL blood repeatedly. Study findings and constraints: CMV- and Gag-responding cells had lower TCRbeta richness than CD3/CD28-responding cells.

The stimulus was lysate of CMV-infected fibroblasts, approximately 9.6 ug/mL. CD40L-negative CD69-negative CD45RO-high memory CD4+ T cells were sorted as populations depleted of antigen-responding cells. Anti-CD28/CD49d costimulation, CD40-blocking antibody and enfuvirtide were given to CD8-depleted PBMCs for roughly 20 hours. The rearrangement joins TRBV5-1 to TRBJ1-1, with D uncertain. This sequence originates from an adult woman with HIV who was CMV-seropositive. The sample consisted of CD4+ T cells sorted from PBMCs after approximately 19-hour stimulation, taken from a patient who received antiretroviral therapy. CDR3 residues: CASSLTVNTEAFF. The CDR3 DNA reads TGCGCCAGCAGCTTGACGGTGAACACTGAAGCTTTCTTT.